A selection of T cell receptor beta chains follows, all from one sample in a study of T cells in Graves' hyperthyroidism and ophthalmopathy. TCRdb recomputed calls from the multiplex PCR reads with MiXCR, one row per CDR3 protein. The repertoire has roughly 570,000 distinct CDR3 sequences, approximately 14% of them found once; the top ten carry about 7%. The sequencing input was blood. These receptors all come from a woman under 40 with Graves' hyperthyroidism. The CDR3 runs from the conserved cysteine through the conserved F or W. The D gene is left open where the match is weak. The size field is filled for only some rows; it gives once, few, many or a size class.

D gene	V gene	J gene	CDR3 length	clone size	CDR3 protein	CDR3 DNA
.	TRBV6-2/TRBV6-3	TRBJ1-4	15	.	CASSSYQTTNEKLFF	TGTGCCAGCAGTTCCTACCAGACAACTAATGAAAAACTGTTTTTT
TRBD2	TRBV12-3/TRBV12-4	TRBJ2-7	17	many	CASSKVGTSGRAYEQYF	TGTGCCAGCAGTAAGGTGGGGACTAGCGGGAGGGCCTACGAGCAGTACTTC
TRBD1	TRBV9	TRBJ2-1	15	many	CASSPHGQAVNEQFF	TGTGCCAGCAGCCCACACGGACAGGCCGTCAATGAGCAGTTCTTC
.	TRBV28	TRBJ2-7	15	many	CASSPPGGHSYEQYF	TGTGCCAGCAGCCCGCCGGGCGGCCACTCCTACGAGCAGTACTTC
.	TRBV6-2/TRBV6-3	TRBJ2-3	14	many	CASRTQGSTDTQYF	TGTGCCAGCAGAACTCAGGGTTCCACAGATACGCAGTATTTT
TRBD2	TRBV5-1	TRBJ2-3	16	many	CASSLAVAGGTDTQYF	TGCGCCAGCAGCTTGGCAGTAGCGGGAGGGACAGATACGCAGTATTTT
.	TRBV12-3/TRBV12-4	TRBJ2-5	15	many	CASSFRQGISETQYF	TGTGCCAGCAGTTTTCGTCAGGGTATTAGTGAGACCCAGTACTTC
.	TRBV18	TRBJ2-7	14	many	CASSPRDFGHEQYF	TGTGCCAGCTCACCCCGGGACTTTGGGCACGAGCAGTACTTC
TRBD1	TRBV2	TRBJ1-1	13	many	CASSGTGGTEAFF	TGTGCCAGCTCAGGGACAGGGGGCACTGAAGCTTTCTTT
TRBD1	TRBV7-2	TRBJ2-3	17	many	CASSLRSRTGNTDTQYF	TGTGCCAGCAGCTTAAGGAGTAGGACAGGCAACACAGATACGCAGTATTTT